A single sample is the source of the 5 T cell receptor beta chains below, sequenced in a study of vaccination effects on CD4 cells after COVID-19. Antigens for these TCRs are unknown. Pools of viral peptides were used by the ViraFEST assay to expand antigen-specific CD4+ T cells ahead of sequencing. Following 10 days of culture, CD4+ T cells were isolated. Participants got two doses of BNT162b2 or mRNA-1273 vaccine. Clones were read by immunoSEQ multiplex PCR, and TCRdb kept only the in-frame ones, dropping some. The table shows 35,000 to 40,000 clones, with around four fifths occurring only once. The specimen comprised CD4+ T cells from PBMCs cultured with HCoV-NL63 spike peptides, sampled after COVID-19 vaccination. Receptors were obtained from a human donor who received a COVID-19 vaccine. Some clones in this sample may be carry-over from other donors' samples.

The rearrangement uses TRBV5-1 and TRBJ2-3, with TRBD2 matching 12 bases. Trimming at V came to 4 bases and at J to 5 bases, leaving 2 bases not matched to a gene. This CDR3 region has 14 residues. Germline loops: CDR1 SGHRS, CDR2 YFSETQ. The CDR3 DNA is TGCGCCAGCAGCGGACTAGCGGGGATAGATACGCAGTATTTT. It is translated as CASSGLAGIDTQYF. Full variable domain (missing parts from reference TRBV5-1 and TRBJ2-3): KAGVTQTPRYLIKTRGQQVTLSCSPISGHRSVSWYQQTPGQGLQFLFEYFSETQRNKGNFPGRFSGRQFSNSRSEMNVSTLELGDSALYLCASSGLAGIDTQYFGPGTRLTVL.

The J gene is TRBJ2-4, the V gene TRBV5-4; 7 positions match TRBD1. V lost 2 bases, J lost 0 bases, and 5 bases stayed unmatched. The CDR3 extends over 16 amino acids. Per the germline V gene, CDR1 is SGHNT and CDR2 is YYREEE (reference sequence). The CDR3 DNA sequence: TGTGCCAGCAGCTTTGCTCGGGACAGAGCCAAAAACATTCAGTACTTC. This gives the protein CASSFARDRAKNIQYF.

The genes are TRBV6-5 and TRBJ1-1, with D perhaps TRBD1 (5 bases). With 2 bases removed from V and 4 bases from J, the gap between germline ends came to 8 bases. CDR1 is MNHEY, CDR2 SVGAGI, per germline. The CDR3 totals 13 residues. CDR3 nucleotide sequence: TGTGCCAGCAGTTACGGGGGAATCACTGAAGCTTTCTTT. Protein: CASSYGGITEAFF.

The CDR3: CASSYGGSSYNEQFF. The CDR3 region has the DNA TGTGCCAGCAGTTATGGGGGAAGCTCCTACAATGAGCAGTTCTTC. This rearrangement joins TRBV6-6 to TRBJ2-1; D could derive from TRBD1 or TRBD2 (5 bases each). The CDR3 loop spans 15 amino acids. Trimming left V 3 bases short and J 0 bases short, with 9 bases between. Germline CDR1 is MNHNY and CDR2 is SVGAGI (reference sequence).

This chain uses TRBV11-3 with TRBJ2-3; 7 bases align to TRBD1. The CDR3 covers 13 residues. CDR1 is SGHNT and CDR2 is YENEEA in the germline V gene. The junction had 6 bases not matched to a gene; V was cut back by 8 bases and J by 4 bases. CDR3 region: CASFDRAADTQYF. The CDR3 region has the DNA TGTGCCAGCTTTGACAGGGCGGCAGATACGCAGTATTTT.